This T cell receptor beta chain was sequenced during a study of shared clonotypes between healthy human individuals. Broader study findings: Memory subsets generally showed smaller estimated richness than naive subsets did. About 4.5% of naive CD4 clonotypes were common to several donors.

This clone was detected only a few times. As yet, its antigen is unknown. CDR1 WSHSY and CDR2 SAAADI come from the germline V gene. Trimming stripped 3 bases from V and 12 bases from J, with 9 bases between. The CDR3 covers 11 residues. CD4+ cell separation produced CD45RA+ naive and CD45RA-negative memory subsets. As handled by the study authors: There were no quality scores in the junction-only immunoSEQ sequences, so filtering differed. TCRdb's copy holds only in-frame clones and misses some; the assay was immunoSEQ multiplex PCR. The V and J calls and clone size were taken over from that table, and D and trimming were inferred from the DNA. This table has 650,000 to 750,000 clones, 60% to 80% appearing once.

The rearrangement links TRBV10-2 to TRBJ2-1; D remains ambiguous. The clonotype was recovered from a woman aged 25 to 45 in good health. Sequencing was done on a sample of memory CD4+ T cells sorted from blood. Subset specified: CD45RA-negative fraction. CDR3 sequence reads: CASSDTFRQFF. The DNA of the CDR3 is TGCGCCAGCAGTGACACTTTTCGGCAGTTCTTC.